One and the same sample provided the 2 T cell receptor beta chains below, sequenced in a study of vaccination and CD4 T cells after COVID-19. Cultured CD4+ T cell DNA was sequenced using the Oncomine TCR Beta short-read assay. Via MiXCR, TCRdb re-called the PCR reads, giving one row per CDR3 protein. The sample has about 20,000 distinct CDR3 sequences; roughly 71% are singletons. As to treatment: roughly 10-day PBMC culture with coronavirus spike peptide pools or control peptides (ViraFEST assay). These receptors have no known antigen. Material for sequencing was CD4+ T cells from blood, cultured in vitro. These receptors came from a human donor who had recovered from COVID-19.

This clonotype turned up a few times. The genes are TRBV20-1 and TRBJ2-7; 8 positions match TRBD1. The germline V gene encodes CDR1 DFQATT and CDR2 SNEGSKA (reference sequence). V lost 6 bases to trimming and J lost 5 bases; unmatched junction nucleotides: 12. CDR3 size: 14 residues. CDR3 sequence: CSAANRQGRNEQYF. The CDR3 nucleotides are TGCAGTGCCGCAAACAGACAGGGGCGAAACGAGCAGTACTTC.

This clonotype was picked up a small number of times. V is TRBV7-2 and J is TRBJ1-2; TRBD1 agrees at 7 bases. Looked up from germline, CDR1 is SGHTA and CDR2 is FQGNSA. The J segment lost 5 bases and the V segment lost 0 bases, leaving 3 bases of the junction unmatched. The CDR3 has 14 residues. The DNA of the CDR3 is TGTGCCAGCAGCTTAGCGGGACAGCCTTATGGCTACACCTTC. It translates to CASSLAGQPYGYTF.